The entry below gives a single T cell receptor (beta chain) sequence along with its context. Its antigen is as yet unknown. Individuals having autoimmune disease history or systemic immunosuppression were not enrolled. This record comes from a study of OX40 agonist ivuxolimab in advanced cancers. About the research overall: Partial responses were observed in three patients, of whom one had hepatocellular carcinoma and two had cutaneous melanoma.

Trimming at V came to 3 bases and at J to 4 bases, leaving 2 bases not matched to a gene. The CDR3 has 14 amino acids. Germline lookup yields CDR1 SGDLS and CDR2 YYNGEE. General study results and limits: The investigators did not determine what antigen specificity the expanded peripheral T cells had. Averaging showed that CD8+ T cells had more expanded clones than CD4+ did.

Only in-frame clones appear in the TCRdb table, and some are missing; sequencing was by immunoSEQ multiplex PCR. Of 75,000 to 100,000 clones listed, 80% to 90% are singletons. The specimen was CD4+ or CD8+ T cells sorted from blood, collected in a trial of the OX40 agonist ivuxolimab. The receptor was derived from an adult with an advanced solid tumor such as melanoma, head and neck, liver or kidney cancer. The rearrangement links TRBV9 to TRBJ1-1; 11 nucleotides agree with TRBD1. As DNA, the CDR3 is TGTGCCAGCAGCGGGGACAGGGGGGGCACTGAAGCTTTCTTT. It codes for CASSGDRGGTEAFF.